Presented here are 19 T cell receptor beta chains from one specimen sequenced in a study of technical replicates of blood from a few donors. Here immunoSEQ multiplex PCR was the method, and the copy in TCRdb shows in-frame clones only, minus some. The sample lists approximately 81,000 clones, roughly four fifths occurring once. Sequences were obtained from PBMCs. Receptors originate from a human donor in good health. Some clones in this sample may be carry-over from other donors' samples.

The chain uses TRBV20-1 and TRBJ1-2; weak D call: TRBD1 (5 bases). CDR1 and CDR2 from the germline V gene are DFQATT and SNEGSKA (reference sequence). The CDR3 has 11 amino acids. Trimming took off 7 bases at V and 5 bases at J, with 11 bases between the two ends. DNA of the CDR3: TGCAGTGGCCGCCCAGGGTATGGCTACACCTTC. Protein product: CSGRPGYGYTF.

The chain has TRBV9 and TRBJ2-5; D may be TRBD2 (5 bases). V lost 0 bases, J lost 4 bases, and 10 bases lay in between. From germline, CDR1 is SGDLS and CDR2 YYNGEE. This CDR3 region has 14 residues. In DNA, the CDR3 is TGTGCCAGCAGCGTAGGCGGAAGCGGAGAGACCCAGTACTTC. This codes for CASSVGGSGETQYF.

The count of this clone is one. This sequence joins TRBV5-1 and TRBJ1-6; D is perhaps TRBD1 (5 bases). This CDR3 comprises 15 residues. The V and J ends lost 0 bases and 8 bases respectively, with 12 bases between them. Germline V gene data show CDR1 as SGHRS and CDR2 as YFSETQ. The CDR3 loop is CASSLVGGGDSPLHF. CDR3 bases: TGCGCCAGCAGCTTGGTGGGGGGAGGGGATTCACCCCTCCACTTT. The entire variable domain, with the rest obtained from reference TRBV5-1 and TRBJ1-6, is as follows: KAGVTQTPRYLIKTRGQQVTLSCSPISGHRSVSWYQQTPGQGLQFLFEYFSETQRNKGNFPGRFSGRQFSNSRSEMNVSTLELGDSALYLCASSLVGGGDSPLHFGNGTRLTVT.

V is TRBV18 and J is TRBJ2-3; 11 bases are shared with TRBD2. This CDR3 has 15 amino acids. The V segment lost 3 bases and the J segment 4 bases; nucleotides outside the gene matches: 3. The V gene's germline CDR1 is KGHSH and CDR2 LQKENI. Here the CDR3 reads CASSPQLAGADTQYF. DNA of the CDR3: TGTGCCAGCTCACCCCAACTAGCGGGAGCAGATACGCAGTATTTT.

This clone was seen a handful of times. This sequence joins TRBV4-1 and TRBJ2-3; TRBD2 aligns across 12 bases. The V gene end was trimmed by 1 base and the J gene end by 8 bases; junction bases not matched to a gene: 1. The CDR3 sequence is 14 residues long. Germline V gives CDR1 MGHRA, CDR2 YSYEKL. The CDR3 spells CASSQALAGGTQYF. The CDR3 region has the DNA TGCGCCAGCAGCCAAGCACTAGCGGGAGGTACGCAGTATTTT.

The chain has TRBV5-4 and TRBJ2-3; 11 nucleotides match TRBD2. Germline values: CDR1 SGHNT, CDR2 YYREEE (reference sequence). V shed 5 bases and J 4 bases; nucleotides not matched to a gene: 9. This CDR3 comprises 16 residues. The CDR3 sequence: CASSRRIAGGPDTQYF. The CDR3 nucleotides are TGTGCCAGCAGTCGTAGAATAGCGGGGGGGCCAGATACGCAGTATTTT.

The V call is TRBV9, the J call TRBJ1-4, with 7 bases lining up with TRBD1. V lost 5 bases to trimming and J lost 4 bases; unmatched junction nucleotides: 5. Germline assignment: CDR1 SGDLS and CDR2 YYNGEE. CDR3 length: 14 amino acids. CDR3 residues: CASSQGQHNEKLFF. CDR3 DNA: TGTGCCAGCAGTCAGGGACAGCATAATGAAAAACTGTTTTTT. The entire variable domain, with the rest obtained from reference TRBV9 and TRBJ1-4, is as follows: DSGVTQTPKHLITATGQRVTLRCSPRSGDLSVYWYQQSLDQGLQFLIQYYNGEERAKGNILERFSAQQFPDLHSELNLSSLELGDSALYFCASSQGQHNEKLFFGSGTQLSVL.

The chain has TRBV30 and TRBJ2-3; TRBD1 agrees at 7 bases. The germline V gene encodes CDR1 GTSNPN and CDR2 SVGIG (reference sequence). This CDR3 region has 16 residues. Unmatched junction bases numbered 14, after V lost 4 bases and J lost 4 bases. CDR3 sequence reads: CAWTDPWRQGADTQYF. CDR3 bases: TGTGCCTGGACCGACCCTTGGCGGCAGGGGGCAGATACGCAGTATTTT.

The sample holds many counts of this clone. This chain's CDR3 is CAWAGVNTIYF. The CDR3 region has the DNA TGTGCCTGGGCAGGGGTAAACACCATATATTTT. The chain uses TRBV30 and TRBJ1-3; maybe TRBD1 (6 bases). V lost 5 bases and J lost 6, with 8 bases in between. Germline V gene data show CDR1 as GTSNPN and CDR2 as SVGIG (reference sequence). The CDR3 contains 11 residues.

V usage is TRBV5-1 and J usage is TRBJ1-1; D remains ambiguous. Looked up from germline, CDR1 is SGHRS and CDR2 is YFSETQ. The CDR3 runs to 14 residues. Trimming took off 0 bases at V and 1 base at J, with 7 bases between the two ends. CDR3 sequence (DNA): TGCGCCAGCAGCTTGGTAGATACGAACACTGAAGCTTTCTTT. Amino acid sequence: CASSLVDTNTEAFF.

The chain joins TRBV18 to TRBJ2-7; 8 nucleotides agree with TRBD2. The length of the CDR3 is 14 residues. The germline V gene has CDR1 KGHSH and CDR2 LQKENI. V trimming: 6 bases; J trimming: 3 bases; junction bases outside the gene matches: 7. This CDR3 is CASSYAGGGYEQYF. CDR3 nucleotides: TGTGCCAGCTCTTACGCGGGGGGAGGCTACGAGCAGTACTTC.

The chain combines TRBV11-1 with TRBJ2-1, with unresolved D. Germline V CDR1 and CDR2: SGHAT, FQDESV (reference sequence). CDR3 length equals 12 residues. Trimming cost V 1 base and J 12 bases, with 10 bases left between them. The CDR3 nucleotides are TGTGCCAGCAGCTTAGACTCTTTTGGGCAGTTCTTC. Translation: CASSLDSFGQFF.

The rearrangement joins TRBV6-1 to TRBJ2-5, with TRBD2 identical over 8 bases. J gave up 5 bases and V 4 bases, and 3 bases lay outside the gene matches. This CDR3 is 13 amino acids long. CDR1 and CDR2 (germline): MNHNS, SASEGT. DNA for the CDR3: TGTGCCAGCAGTGGTAGCGGGATGGAGACCCAGTACTTC. As protein: CASSGSGMETQYF.

The chain links TRBV11-2 to TRBJ2-7; 9 nucleotides agree with TRBD2. The CDR3 spans 17 residues. V was clipped by 1 base and J by 6 bases; unmatched bases: 13. CDR1 is SGHAT, CDR2 FQNNGV, per germline. CDR3 bases: TGTGCCAGCAGCTTAGTTCCGCGGGGGGGCTCCGGTCGCGAGCAGTACTTC. Protein product: CASSLVPRGGSGREQYF.

This clone was counted a single time. The genes are TRBV13 and TRBJ2-3; the D gene is possibly TRBD1 (5 bases). CDR3 length: 12 residues. Germline V gene sequence: CDR1 PRHDT, CDR2 FYEKMQ (reference sequence). V was shortened by 3 bases and J by 10 bases, with 11 bases between the two germline ends. The CDR3 region is CASSFGQPAQYF. The CDR3 nucleotides read TGTGCCAGCAGCTTCGGACAACCAGCGCAGTATTTT.

The rearrangement links TRBV5-6 to TRBJ2-3, with TRBD2 matching over 7 bases. The CDR3 spans 16 residues. The V segment lost 1 base and the J segment 1 base; nucleotides outside the gene matches: 6. The germline V gene has CDR1 SGHDT and CDR2 YYEEEE. The CDR3 protein is CASSLSGRERTDTQYF. The CDR3 bases are TGTGCCAGCAGCTTGAGTGGGAGGGAGCGCACAGATACGCAGTATTTT.

The chain has TRBV30 and TRBJ2-5; a possible D gene is TRBD2 (5 bases). The CDR3 is 13 amino acids. Germline V gene sequence: CDR1 GTSNPN, CDR2 SVGIG (reference sequence). Trimming removed 2 bases at V and 1 base at J, with 8 bases between. CDR3 sequence reads: CAWSRESQETQYF. CDR3 coding DNA: TGTGCCTGGAGTCGGGAAAGCCAAGAGACCCAGTACTTC.

This chain uses TRBV7-2 with TRBJ1-2; D is undetermined. CDR1 and CDR2 from the germline V gene are SGHTA and FQGNSA. The CDR3 loop spans 15 amino acids. Trimming removed 5 bases from V and 9 bases from J, with 22 bases in between. The CDR3 nucleotides are TGTGCCAGCAGCGATAGATCGAGGGCATACGGTAGCTACACCTTC. Its translation: CASSDRSRAYGSYTF.

The chain employs TRBV5-1 and TRBJ1-2, with D maybe TRBD1 (6 bases). The length of the CDR3 is 14 residues. The V and J ends lost 4 bases and 6 bases respectively, with 16 bases between them. Germline CDR1 reads SGHRS; CDR2 reads YFSETQ. The CDR3 loop is CASSGITGSNGYTF. The CDR3 DNA reads as TGCGCCAGCAGCGGGATTACAGGGTCGAATGGCTACACCTTC.